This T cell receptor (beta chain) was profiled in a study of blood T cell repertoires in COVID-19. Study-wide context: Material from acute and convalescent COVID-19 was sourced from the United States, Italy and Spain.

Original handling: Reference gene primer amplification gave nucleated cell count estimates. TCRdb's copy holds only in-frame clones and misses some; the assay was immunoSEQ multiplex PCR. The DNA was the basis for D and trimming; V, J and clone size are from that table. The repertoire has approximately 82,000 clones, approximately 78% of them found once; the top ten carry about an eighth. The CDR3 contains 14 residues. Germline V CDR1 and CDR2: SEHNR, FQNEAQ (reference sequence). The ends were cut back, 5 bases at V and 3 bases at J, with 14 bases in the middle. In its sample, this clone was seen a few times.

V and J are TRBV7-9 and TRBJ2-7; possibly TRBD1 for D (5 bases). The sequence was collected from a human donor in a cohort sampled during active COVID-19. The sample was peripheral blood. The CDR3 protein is CASSLHGQGYEQYF. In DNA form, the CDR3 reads TGTGCCAGCAGCCTACATGGGCAGGGCTACGAGCAGTACTTC.